This T cell receptor (beta chain) is from a study of PD-1 blockade in classical Hodgkin lymphoma. CDR3 length equals 13 residues. Germline-derived CDR1 and CDR2 are LGHNT and FRNRAP. Trimming removed 3 bases from V and 9 bases from J; junction bases left unmatched: 5. The sample's time point: cycle 4 day 1 (C4D1), after around six weeks of nivolumab. The patients all showed relapse after autologous stem cell transplantation, while their brentuximab vedotin exposure varied. Investigators obtained CD8+ T cells from thawed PBMCs by magnetic negative selection. Produced via immunoSEQ multiplex PCR; TCRdb's table is partial and in-frame only. There are some 18,000 clones in the sample; about 88% occur only once, and around 5% lies in the top ten.

This receptor was identified in a human donor with classical Hodgkin lymphoma. J is TRBJ2-1 and V is TRBV12-5; 7 nucleotides align to TRBD2. The input for sequencing was CD8+ T cells from blood, taken before the fourth cycle of nivolumab. Here the CDR3 DNA reads TGTGCTAGTGGTTTCGGACTAGTTCGTGAGCAGTTCTTC. Its translation: CASGFGLVREQFF. The whole variable domain, filled in from reference TRBV12-5 and TRBJ2-1, reads DARVTQTPRHKVTEMGQEVTMRCQPILGHNTVFWYRQTMMQGLELLAYFRNRAPLDDSGMPKDRFSAEMPDATLATLKIQPSEPRDSAVYFCASGFGLVREQFFGPGTRLTVL.